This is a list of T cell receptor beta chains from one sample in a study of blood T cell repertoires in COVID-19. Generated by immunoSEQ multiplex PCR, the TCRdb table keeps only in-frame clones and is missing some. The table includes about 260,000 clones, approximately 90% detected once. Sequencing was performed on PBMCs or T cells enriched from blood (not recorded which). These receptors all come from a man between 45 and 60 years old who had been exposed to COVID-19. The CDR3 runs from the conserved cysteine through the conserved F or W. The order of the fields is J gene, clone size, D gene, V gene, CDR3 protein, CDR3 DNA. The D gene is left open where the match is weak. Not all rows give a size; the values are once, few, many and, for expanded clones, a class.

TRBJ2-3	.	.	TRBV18	CASSPSQPSGPAAQYF	TGTGCCAGCTCACCAAGTCAACCCAGCGGACCGGCGGCGCAGTATTTT
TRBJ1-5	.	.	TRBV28	CASRENTNQPQHF	TGTGCCAGCAGAGAAAATACAAATCAGCCCCAGCATTTT
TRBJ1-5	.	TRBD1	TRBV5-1	CASSLRGQGDQPQHF	TGCGCCAGCAGCTTGAGGGGGCAGGGCGATCAGCCCCAGCATTTT
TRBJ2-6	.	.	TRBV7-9	CASSFLGGGANVLTF	TGTGCCAGCAGCTTCCTGGGGGGAGGGGCCAACGTCCTGACTTTC
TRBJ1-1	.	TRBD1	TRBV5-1	CASSLADRGDYTEAFF	TGCGCCAGCAGCTTGGCGGACAGGGGTGATTACACTGAAGCTTTCTTT
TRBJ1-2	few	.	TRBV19	CASKRTEANYGYTF	TGTGCCAGTAAAAGGACAGAAGCTAACTATGGCTACACCTTC
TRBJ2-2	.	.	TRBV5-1	CASSLIAPNTGELFF	TGCGCCAGCAGCTTGATAGCCCCCAACACCGGGGAGCTGTTTTTT
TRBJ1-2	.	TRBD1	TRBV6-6	CASSYSGQLGYTF	TGTGCCAGCAGTTACTCGGGACAGCTTGGCTACACCTTC
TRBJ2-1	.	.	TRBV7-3	CASSLSHRDEQFF	TGTGCCAGCAGCTTGAGCCATCGGGATGAGCAGTTCTTC
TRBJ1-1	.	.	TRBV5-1	CASSLAQSGGTEAFF	TGCGCCAGCAGCTTGGCCCAGAGTGGAGGCACTGAAGCTTTCTTT
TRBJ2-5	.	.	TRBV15	CATRRGRGQETQYF	TGTGCCACCAGAAGGGGGAGGGGCCAAGAGACCCAGTACTTC
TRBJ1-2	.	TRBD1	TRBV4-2	CASSQVGQGWSYTF	TGTGCCAGCAGCCAAGTGGGACAGGGGTGGAGCTACACCTTC
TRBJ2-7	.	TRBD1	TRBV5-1	CASRVDRSWEQYF	TGCGCCAGCAGGGTGGACAGGTCGTGGGAGCAGTACTTC
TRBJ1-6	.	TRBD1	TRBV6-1	CASSERTGPYNSPLHF	TGTGCCAGCAGTGAGAGGACAGGGCCCTATAATTCACCCCTCCACTTT
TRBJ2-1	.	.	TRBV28	CASSLFGGDEQFF	TGTGCCAGCAGTTTATTCGGGGGTGATGAGCAGTTCTTC
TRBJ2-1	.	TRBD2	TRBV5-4	CASILSGGASGNEQFF	TGTGCCAGCATCCTTAGCGGGGGGGCCTCGGGCAATGAGCAGTTCTTC
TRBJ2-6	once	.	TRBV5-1	CASSPDSSGANVLTF	TGCGCCAGCAGCCCGGACAGTTCGGGGGCCAACGTCCTGACTTTC
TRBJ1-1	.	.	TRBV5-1	CASSFDSNTEAFF	TGCGCCAGCAGCTTCGACAGCAACACTGAAGCTTTCTTT
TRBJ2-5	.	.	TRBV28	CASSLRGETQYF	TGTGCCAGCAGCCTACGGGGGGAGACCCAGTACTTC
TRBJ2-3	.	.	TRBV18	CASSISDTQYF	TGTGCCAGCTCAATCTCGGATACGCAGTATTTT
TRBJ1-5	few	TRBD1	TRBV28	CASRTGEGQPQHF	TGTGCCAGTCGGACAGGGGAAGGCCAGCCCCAGCATTTT
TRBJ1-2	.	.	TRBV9	CATSKGYGYTF	TGTGCCACCTCGAAGGGGTATGGCTACACCTTC
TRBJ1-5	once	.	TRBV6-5	CASSSQGNSNQPQHF	TGTGCCAGCAGCTCACAGGGTAATAGCAATCAGCCCCAGCATTTT
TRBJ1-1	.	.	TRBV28	CASSSLVASVF	TGTGCCAGCAGTTCCCTAGTAGCGTCGGTCTTT
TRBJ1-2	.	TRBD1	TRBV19	CASSIQGADYGYTF	TGTGCCAGTAGTATACAGGGGGCGGACTATGGCTACACCTTC
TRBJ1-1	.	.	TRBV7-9	CASGGGNTEAFF	TGTGCCTCCGGCGGGGGGAACACTGAAGCTTTCTTT
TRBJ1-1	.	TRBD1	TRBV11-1	CASSLALPAGGTEAFF	TGTGCCAGCAGCTTAGCGCTACCGGCAGGGGGTACTGAAGCTTTCTTT
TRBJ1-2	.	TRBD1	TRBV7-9	CASSRTGESGYTF	TGTGCCAGCAGCCGGACAGGGGAAAGTGGCTACACCTTC
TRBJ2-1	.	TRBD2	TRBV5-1	CASSLYSSGRRGEQFF	TGCGCCAGCAGCTTGTATTCTAGCGGGAGGAGAGGTGAGCAGTTCTTC
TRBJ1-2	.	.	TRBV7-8	CASSLARQGNYGYTF	TGTGCCAGCAGCTTAGCGCGGCAGGGGAACTATGGCTACACCTTC
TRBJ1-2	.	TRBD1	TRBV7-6	CASSPGTATLYGYTF	TGTGCCAGCAGCCCCGGGACAGCGACGCTATATGGCTACACCTTC
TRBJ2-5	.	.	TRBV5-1	CASSPGYQETQYF	TGCGCCAGCAGCCCGGGGTACCAAGAGACCCAGTACTTC
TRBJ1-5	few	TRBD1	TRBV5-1	CASSLEGGFQPQHF	TGCGCCAGCAGCTTGGAAGGGGGCTTTCAGCCCCAGCATTTT
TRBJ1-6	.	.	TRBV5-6	CASSQGRGAYGSPLHF	TGTGCCAGCAGCCAAGGACGGGGGGCGTACGGTTCACCCCTCCACTTT
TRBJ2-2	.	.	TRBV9	CASSPGETDTGELFF	TGTGCCAGCAGCCCCGGAGAGACGGACACCGGGGAGCTGTTTTTT
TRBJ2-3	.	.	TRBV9	CASSVVGASGDTQYF	TGTGCCAGCAGCGTAGTCGGCGCATCAGGAGATACGCAGTATTTT
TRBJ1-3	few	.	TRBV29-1	CSVEGAGNTIYF	TGCAGCGTTGAGGGGGCAGGAAACACCATATATTTT
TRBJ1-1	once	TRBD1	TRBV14	CASSRRDRANTEAFF	TGTGCCAGCAGCCGAAGGGACAGGGCGAACACTGAAGCTTTCTTT
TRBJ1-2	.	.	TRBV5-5	CASSLERRVGTNYGYTF	TGTGCCAGCAGCTTGGAACGGAGGGTCGGAACTAACTATGGCTACACCTTC
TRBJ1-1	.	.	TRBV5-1	CASSLSPDTEAFF	TGCGCCAGCAGCTTGAGTCCAGACACTGAAGCTTTCTTT
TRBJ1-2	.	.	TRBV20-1	CSASLVSGGYTF	TGCAGTGCTAGTCTAGTCTCGGGAGGCTACACCTTC
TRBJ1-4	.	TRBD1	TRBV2	CASSEEGQGSEKLFF	TGTGCCAGCAGTGAAGAGGGACAGGGAAGTGAAAAACTGTTTTTT
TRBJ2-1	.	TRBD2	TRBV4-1	CASSRSEGLESRYNEQFF	TGCGCCAGCAGCCGAAGTGAGGGACTAGAGTCGAGGTACAATGAGCAGTTCTTC
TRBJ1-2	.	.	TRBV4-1	CASSQALTGDYGYTF	TGCGCCAGCAGCCAAGCCCTGACTGGAGACTATGGCTACACCTTC
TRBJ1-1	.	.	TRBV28	CASSQVPNTEAFF	TGTGCCAGCAGCCAGGTTCCGAACACTGAAGCTTTCTTT
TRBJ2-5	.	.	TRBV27	CASTHLGAQETQYF	TGTGCCAGCACCCATCTGGGGGCTCAAGAGACCCAGTACTTC
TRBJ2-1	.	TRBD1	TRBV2	CASSLTGSYNEQFF	TGTGCCAGCAGTCTGACAGGGAGCTACAATGAGCAGTTCTTC
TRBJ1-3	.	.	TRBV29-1	CSVVVRAGNTIYF	TGCAGCGTTGTGGTCAGGGCTGGAAACACCATATATTTT
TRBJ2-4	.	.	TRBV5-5	CASSLAVAEAQNIQYF	TGTGCCAGCAGCTTGGCCGTAGCGGAGGCCCAAAACATTCAGTACTTC